This T cell receptor (beta chain) was captured by sequencing in a study of blood T cell repertoires in COVID-19 (dated by TCRdb to about 2020). With respect to the entire study: Samples from collaborators originated in the United States, Italy and Spain and spanned both the acute and convalescent phases of COVID-19. The prospective study material was composed of cDNA or gDNA derived from T cells, B-cell-depleted T cells, or PBMCs. HLA class I and class II types, where available, came from metadata supplied by the sample provider rather than from assay-based typing. The dataset comprised deeply sampled blood TCRbeta repertoires from subjects exposed to, actively infected with, or recovered from COVID-19. The samples were drawn from the first 160 participants of the ongoing ImmuneRACE study and from some 1,300 subjects provided by 6 global collaborators. Sample metadata almost always included a de-identified subject ID, COVID-19 status, age in years and sex. The repertoires were released in a freely available public database intended as a resource for research on the immune response to SARS-CoV-2. The paper as a whole reports these results and caveats: Clinical and demographic metadata were provided uncurated, with the amount varying by source and participant.

The collaborating institutions used their own protocols to collect whole blood in K2EDTA tubes. For TCRbeta analysis, collaborator samples were shipped as frozen whole blood, as isolated PBMCs, or as DNA extracted from either sample type. The immunoSEQ Assay, a bias-controlled multiplex PCR, was used to amplify TCRbeta CDR3 regions from genomic DNA. The authors' pipeline ran thus. Nucleated cell counts per sample were estimated from amplification of reference gene primers within the assay. To quantify the absolute abundance of each unique TCRbeta CDR3 rearrangement, sequence reads were collapsed and filtered. For each sample, productive Simpson clonality was calculated as the square root of Simpson's diversity index over productive rearrangements. Sourced from immuneACCESS, this table was stored by TCRdb with only in-frame sequences that have V and J called. A share of the clones is absent; for the studies checked, an unresolved V gene accounts for under half, and the remainder has no known explanation. V, J and clone size reflect that table, while D and trimming were determined from the DNA. In all, the sample holds fewer than 350,000 clones, and roughly 86% of those were seen once. In total, the top ten clones hold approximately 9.7% of the sample.

Notes on this clone: Its target antigen remains unknown. Base qualities are not recorded, but no much larger clone differs from it by a single base.

This receptor was obtained from a man aged 35 to 55 with active or convalescent COVID-19. The sample taken for sequencing was peripheral blood.

The DNA sequence is given as TGTGCCAGCGAGACAGGGGGCGGATCCTACGAGCAGTACTTC. Protein translation: CASETGGGSYEQYF. The rearranged chain carries TRBV28 and TRBJ2-7; TRBD1 lines up with 10 middle nucleotides. Trimming accounts for 8 bases at V and 1 base at J, while the number of junction bases matched to no gene is 5. The CDR3 runs 14 amino acids, cysteine and phenylalanine included. Of all the DNA, just the CDR3 is kept, 42 bases in frame from base 1. CDR1 MDHEN and CDR2 SYDVKM are derived from the germline V gene.